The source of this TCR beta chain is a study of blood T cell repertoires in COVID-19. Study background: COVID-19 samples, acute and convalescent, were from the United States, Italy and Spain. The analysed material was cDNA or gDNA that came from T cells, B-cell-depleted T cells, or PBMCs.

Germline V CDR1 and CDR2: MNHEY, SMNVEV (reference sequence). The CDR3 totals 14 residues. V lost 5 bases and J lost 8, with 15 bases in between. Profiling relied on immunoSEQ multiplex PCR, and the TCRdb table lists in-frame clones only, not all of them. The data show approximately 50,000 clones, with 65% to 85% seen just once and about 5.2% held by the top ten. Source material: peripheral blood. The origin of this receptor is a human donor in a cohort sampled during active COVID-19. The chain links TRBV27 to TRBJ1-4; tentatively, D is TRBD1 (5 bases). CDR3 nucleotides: TGTGCCAGCAGTGCGACCAGGGAAGTAGAAAAACTGTTTTTT. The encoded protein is CASSATREVEKLFF.